Presented here are 5 T cell receptor beta chains from one specimen sequenced in a study of T cell clonotyping in hematopoietic cell transplantation. Clones were read by immunoSEQ multiplex PCR, and TCRdb kept only the in-frame ones, dropping some. Of fewer than 40,000 clones listed, approximately 88% are singletons. The specimen was peripheral blood mononuclear cells. These receptors originate from a middle-aged woman in good health. Some clones in this sample may be carry-over from other donors' samples.

The rearrangement links TRBV2 to TRBJ1-1; 8 bases align to TRBD1. Germline-derived CDR1 and CDR2 are SNHLY and FYNNEI. The CDR3 is 16 residues long. V trimming: 2 bases; J trimming: 5 bases; junction bases outside the gene matches: 10. DNA of the CDR3: TGTGCCAGCAGTGAATCCAGATACAGGGGGGGAACTGAAGCTTTCTTT. This encodes CASSESRYRGGTEAFF.

V usage is TRBV28 and J usage is TRBJ1-2, with TRBD1 as a possible D gene (5 bases). V was shortened by 5 bases and J by 8 bases, with 24 bases between the two germline ends. Germline V gives CDR1 MDHEN, CDR2 SYDVKM. This CDR3 spans 16 amino acids. The CDR3 coding sequence is TGTGCCAGCAGTGTATCCTCCGGGACTCCCATCGAGGGCTACACCTTC. Amino acid sequence: CASSVSSGTPIEGYTF.

The chain carries TRBV27 and TRBJ2-7, with D unresolved. The length of the CDR3 is 12 residues. Germline-derived CDR1 and CDR2 are MNHEY and SMNVEV (reference sequence). The germline V and J ends were trimmed by 8 bases and 2 bases, with 10 bases remaining between them. This chain's CDR3 is CASGRVTYEQYF. The CDR3 region has the DNA TGTGCCAGCGGACGGGTTACCTACGAGCAGTACTTC.

The CDR3 bases are TGCGCCAGCGGCCCCAGGGAGGGGGAAAAACTGTTTTTT. Translated: CASGPREGEKLFF. The chain employs TRBV5-1 and TRBJ1-4, with D perhaps matching TRBD1 (5 bases). Germline V lookup: CDR1 SGHRS, CDR2 YFSETQ. The ends were cut back, 7 bases at V and 8 bases at J, with 15 bases in the middle. There are 13 residues in the CDR3.

The chain has TRBV19 and TRBJ1-5; D ambiguous. Germline V lookup: CDR1 LNHDA, CDR2 SQIVND (reference sequence). This CDR3 is 16 amino acids long. The V end was cut by 3 bases, the J end by 6 bases, with 18 bases between. The CDR3 loop is CASSMGDPVGPQPQHF. The DNA of the CDR3 is TGTGCCAGTAGTATGGGAGACCCCGTTGGGCCTCAGCCCCAGCATTTT. Filled out from reference TRBV19 and TRBJ1-5, the complete variable domain reads DGGITQSPKYLFRKEGQNVTLSCEQNLNHDAMYWYRQDPGQGLRLIYYSQIVNDFQKGDIAEGYSVSREKKESFPLTVTSAQKNPTAFYLCASSMGDPVGPQPQHFGDGTRLSIL.